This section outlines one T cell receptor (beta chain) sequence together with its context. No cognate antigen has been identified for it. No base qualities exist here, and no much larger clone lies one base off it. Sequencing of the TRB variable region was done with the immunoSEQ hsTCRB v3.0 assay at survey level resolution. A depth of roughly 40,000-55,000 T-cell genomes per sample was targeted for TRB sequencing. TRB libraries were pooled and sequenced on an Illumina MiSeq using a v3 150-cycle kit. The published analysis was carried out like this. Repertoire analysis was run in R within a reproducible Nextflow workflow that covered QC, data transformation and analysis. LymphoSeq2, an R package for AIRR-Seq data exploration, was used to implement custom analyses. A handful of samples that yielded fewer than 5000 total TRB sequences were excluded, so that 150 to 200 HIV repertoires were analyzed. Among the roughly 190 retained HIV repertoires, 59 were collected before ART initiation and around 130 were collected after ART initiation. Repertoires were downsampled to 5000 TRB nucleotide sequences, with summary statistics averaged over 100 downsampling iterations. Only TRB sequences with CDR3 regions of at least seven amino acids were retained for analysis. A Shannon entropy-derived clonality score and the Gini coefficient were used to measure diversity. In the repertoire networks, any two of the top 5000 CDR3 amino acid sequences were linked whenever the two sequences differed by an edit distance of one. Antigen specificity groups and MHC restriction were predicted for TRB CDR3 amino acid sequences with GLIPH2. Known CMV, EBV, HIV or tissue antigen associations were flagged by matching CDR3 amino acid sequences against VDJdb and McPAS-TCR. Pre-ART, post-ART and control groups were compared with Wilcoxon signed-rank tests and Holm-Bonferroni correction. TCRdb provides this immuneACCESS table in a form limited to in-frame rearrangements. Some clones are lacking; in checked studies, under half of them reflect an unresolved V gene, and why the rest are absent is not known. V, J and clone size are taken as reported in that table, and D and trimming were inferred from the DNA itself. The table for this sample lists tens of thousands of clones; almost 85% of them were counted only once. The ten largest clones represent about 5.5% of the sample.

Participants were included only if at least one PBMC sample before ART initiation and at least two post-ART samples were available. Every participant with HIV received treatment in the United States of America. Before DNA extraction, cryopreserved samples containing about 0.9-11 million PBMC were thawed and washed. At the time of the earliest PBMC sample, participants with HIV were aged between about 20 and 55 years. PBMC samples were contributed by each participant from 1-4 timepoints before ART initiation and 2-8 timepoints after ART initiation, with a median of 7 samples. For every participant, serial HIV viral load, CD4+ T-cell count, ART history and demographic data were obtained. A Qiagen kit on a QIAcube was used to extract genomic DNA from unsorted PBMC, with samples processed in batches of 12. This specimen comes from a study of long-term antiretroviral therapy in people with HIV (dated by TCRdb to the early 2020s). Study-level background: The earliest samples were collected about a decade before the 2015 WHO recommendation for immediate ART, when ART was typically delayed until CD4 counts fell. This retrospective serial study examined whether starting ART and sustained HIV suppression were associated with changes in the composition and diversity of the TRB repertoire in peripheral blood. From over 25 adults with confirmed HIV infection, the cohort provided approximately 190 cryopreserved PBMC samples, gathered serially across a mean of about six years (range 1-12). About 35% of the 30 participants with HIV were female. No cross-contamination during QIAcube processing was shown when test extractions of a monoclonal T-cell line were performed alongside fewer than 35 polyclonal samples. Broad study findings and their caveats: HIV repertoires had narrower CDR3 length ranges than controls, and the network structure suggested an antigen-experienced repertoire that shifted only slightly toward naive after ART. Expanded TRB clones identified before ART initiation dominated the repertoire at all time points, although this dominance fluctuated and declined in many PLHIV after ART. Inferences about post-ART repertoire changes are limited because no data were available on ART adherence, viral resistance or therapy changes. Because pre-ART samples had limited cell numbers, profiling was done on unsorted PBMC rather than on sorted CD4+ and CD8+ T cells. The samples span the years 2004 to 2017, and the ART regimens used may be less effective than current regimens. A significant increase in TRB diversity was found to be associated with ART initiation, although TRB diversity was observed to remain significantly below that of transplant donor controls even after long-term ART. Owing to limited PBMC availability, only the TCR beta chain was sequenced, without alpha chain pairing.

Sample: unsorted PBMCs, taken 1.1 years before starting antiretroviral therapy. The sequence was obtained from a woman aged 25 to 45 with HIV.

The CDR3: CASSRRASGGDEQFF. The sequenced DNA: TGTGCCAGCAGTAGGAGGGCTAGCGGGGGAGATGAGCAGTTCTTC. The sequence joins TRBV6-6 to TRBJ2-1, and TRBD2 matches 10 of the central bases. Trimmed from V: 5 bases; trimmed from J: 8 bases; junction bases lacking a gene match: 9. Per the germline V gene (reference sequence), MNHNY is the CDR1 and SVGAGI is the CDR2. The CDR3 holds 15 amino acids from the cysteine to the phenylalanine. The retained sequence is limited to the CDR3, 45 bases, with the frame set at the first base.